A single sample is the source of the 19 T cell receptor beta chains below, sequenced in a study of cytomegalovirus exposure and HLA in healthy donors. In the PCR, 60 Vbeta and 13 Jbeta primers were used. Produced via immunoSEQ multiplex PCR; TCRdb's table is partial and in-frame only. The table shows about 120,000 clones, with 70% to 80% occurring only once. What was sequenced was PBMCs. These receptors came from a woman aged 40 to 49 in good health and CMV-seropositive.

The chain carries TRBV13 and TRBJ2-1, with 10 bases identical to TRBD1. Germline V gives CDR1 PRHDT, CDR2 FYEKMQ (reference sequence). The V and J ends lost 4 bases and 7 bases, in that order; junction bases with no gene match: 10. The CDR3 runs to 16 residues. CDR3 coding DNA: TGTGCCAGCAGCTGGGGCGGGACAGGGGTTGAAAATGAGCAGTTCTTC. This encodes CASSWGGTGVENEQFF.

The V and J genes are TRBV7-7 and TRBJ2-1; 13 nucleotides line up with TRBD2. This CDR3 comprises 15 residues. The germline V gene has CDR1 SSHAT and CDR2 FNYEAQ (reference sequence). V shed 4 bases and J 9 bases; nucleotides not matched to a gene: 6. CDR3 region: CASSSGLAGIGEQFF. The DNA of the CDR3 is TGTGCCAGCAGCTCGGGACTAGCGGGGATCGGTGAGCAGTTCTTC.

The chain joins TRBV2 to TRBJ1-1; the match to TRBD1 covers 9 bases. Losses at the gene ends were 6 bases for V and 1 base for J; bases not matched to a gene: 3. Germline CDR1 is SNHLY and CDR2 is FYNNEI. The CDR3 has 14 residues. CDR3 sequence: CASRTDRGNTEAFF. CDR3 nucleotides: TGTGCCAGCAGAACGGACAGGGGGAACACTGAAGCTTTCTTT.

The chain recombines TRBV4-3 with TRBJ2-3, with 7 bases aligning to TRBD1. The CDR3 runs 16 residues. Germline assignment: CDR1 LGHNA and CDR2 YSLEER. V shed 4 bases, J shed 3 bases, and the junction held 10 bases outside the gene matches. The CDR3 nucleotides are TGCGCCAGCAGCCTGCTGACAGGGAGTGGTACAGATACGCAGTATTTT. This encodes CASSLLTGSGTDTQYF.

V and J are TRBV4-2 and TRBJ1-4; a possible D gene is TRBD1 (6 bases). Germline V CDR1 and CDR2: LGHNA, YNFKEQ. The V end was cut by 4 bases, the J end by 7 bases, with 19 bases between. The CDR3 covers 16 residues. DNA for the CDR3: TGTGCCAGCAGCCTAACCGTACAGGGCGCGGGTGAAAAACTGTTTTTT. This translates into CASSLTVQGAGEKLFF.

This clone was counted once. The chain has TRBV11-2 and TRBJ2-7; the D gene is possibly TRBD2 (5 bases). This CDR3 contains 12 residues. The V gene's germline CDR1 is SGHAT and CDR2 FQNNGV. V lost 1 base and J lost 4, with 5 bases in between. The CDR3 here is CASSLAGYEQYF. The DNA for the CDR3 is TGTGCCAGCAGCTTAGCGGGATACGAGCAGTACTTC. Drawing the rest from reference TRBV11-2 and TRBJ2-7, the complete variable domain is EAGVAQSPRYKIIEKRQSVAFWCNPISGHATLYWYQQILGQGPKLLIQFQNNGVVDDSQLPKDRFSAERLKGVDSTLKIQPAKLEDSAVYLCASSLAGYEQYFGPGTRLTVT.

CDR3 loop: CASSLLDRAHGYTF. The CDR3 DNA reads TGCGCCAGCAGCTTACTAGACAGGGCGCATGGCTACACCTTC. V usage is TRBV5-1 and J usage is TRBJ1-2; TRBD1 aligns across 7 bases. The junction had 7 bases not matched to a gene; V was cut back by 2 bases and J by 6 bases. CDR1 is SGHRS, CDR2 YFSETQ, per germline. This CDR3 is 14 amino acids long.

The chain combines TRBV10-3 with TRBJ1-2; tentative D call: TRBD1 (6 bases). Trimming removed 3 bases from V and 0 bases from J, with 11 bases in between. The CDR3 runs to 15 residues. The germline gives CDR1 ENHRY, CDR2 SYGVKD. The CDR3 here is CAISEQGRTNYGYTF. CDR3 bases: TGTGCCATCAGTGAACAGGGTAGGACTAACTATGGCTACACCTTC.

The CDR3 is CASSVPSGGKTYNEQFF. The CDR3 nucleotides are TGTGCCAGCAGCGTACCTAGCGGGGGGAAGACCTACAATGAGCAGTTCTTC. The rearrangement links TRBV11-2 to TRBJ2-1; 11 bases line up with TRBD2. Losses at the gene ends were 5 bases for V and 2 bases for J; bases not matched to a gene: 8. The CDR3 loop spans 17 amino acids. CDR1 is SGHAT, CDR2 FQNNGV, per germline.

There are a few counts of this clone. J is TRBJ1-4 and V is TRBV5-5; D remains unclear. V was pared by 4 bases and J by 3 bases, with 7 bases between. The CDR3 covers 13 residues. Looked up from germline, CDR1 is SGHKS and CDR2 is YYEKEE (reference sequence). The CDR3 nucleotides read TGTGCCAGCAGCCGAACAGCTAATGAAAAACTGTTTTTT. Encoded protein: CASSRTANEKLFF.

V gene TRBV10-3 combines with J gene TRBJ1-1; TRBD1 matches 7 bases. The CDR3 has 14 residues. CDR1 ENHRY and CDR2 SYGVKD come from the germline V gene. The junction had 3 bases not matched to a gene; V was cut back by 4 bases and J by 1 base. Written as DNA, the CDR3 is TGTGCCATCAGTGTAGGGACAGCGAACACTGAAGCTTTCTTT. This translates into CAISVGTANTEAFF.

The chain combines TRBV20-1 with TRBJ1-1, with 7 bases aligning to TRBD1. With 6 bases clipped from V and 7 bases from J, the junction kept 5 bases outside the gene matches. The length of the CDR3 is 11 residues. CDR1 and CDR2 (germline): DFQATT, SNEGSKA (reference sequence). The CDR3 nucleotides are TGCAGTGCGCCCGACAGGGTTGAAGCTTTCTTT. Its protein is CSAPDRVEAFF.

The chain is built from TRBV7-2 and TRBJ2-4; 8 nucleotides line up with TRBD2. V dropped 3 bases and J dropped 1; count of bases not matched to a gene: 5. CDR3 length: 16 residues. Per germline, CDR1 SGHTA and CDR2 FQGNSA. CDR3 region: CASSFWSSGAKNIQYF. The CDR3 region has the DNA TGTGCCAGCAGCTTTTGGTCTAGCGGGGCCAAAAACATTCAGTACTTC.

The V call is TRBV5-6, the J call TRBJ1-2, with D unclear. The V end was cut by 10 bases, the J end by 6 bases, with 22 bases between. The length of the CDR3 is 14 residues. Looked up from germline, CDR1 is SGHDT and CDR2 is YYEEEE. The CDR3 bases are TGTGCCTGTCGGCGGCGGCTTCCTTCGGATGGCTACACCTTC. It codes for CACRRRLPSDGYTF.

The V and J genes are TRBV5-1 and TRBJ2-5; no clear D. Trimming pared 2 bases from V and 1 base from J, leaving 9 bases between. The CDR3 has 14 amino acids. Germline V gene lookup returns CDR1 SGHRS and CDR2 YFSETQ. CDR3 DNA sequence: TGCGCCAGCAGCTTATCGCAGTCCCAAGAGACCCAGTACTTC. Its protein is CASSLSQSQETQYF.

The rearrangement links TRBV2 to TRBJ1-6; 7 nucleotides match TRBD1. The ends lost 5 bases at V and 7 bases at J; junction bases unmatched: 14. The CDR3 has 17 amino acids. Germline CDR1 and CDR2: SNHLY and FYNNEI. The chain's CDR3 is CASSRNSKGASNSPLHF. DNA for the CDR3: TGTGCCAGCAGTCGAAACTCCAAGGGGGCTAGCAATTCACCCCTCCACTTT.

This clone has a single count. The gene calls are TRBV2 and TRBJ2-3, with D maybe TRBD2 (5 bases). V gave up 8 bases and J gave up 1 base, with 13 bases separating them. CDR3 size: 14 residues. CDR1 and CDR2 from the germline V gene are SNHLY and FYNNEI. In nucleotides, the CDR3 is TGTGCCAGCTCTAGCCTTCTGGGCACAGATACGCAGTATTTT. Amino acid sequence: CASSSLLGTDTQYF.

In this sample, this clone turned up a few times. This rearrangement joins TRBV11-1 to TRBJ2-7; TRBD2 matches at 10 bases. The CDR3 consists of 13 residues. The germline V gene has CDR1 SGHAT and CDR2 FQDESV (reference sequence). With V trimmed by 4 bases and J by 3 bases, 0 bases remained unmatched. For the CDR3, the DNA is TGTGCCAGCAGCTGGACTAGCGGCTACGAGCAGTACTTC. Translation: CASSWTSGYEQYF.

The CDR3 here is CASSLGPGKGDEQYF. Here the CDR3 DNA reads TGTGCCAGCAGCTTAGGGCCGGGGAAAGGCGACGAGCAGTACTTC. The V gene is TRBV7-7, the J gene TRBJ2-7, with D perhaps matching TRBD2 (5 bases). CDR1 and CDR2 (germline): SSHAT, FNYEAQ (reference sequence). V was shortened by 1 base and J by 5 bases, with 15 bases between the two germline ends. The CDR3 sequence is 15 residues long.